These T cell receptor beta chains were read from a single sample in a study of CD8 T cells in Susac syndrome. TCRdb re-analysed the immunoSEQ multiplex PCR reads in MiXCR, keeping a single row per CDR3 protein. Among fewer than 150,000 distinct CDR3 sequences, around 95% were seen once, and the ten largest hold approximately 0.17%. Sequencing was performed on CD8+ T cells from PBMCs. The receptors were sampled from a human donor with Susac syndrome. CDR3s include the opening cysteine and the closing phenylalanine or tryptophan. A D gene is named only where the DNA matches it firmly. A clone size is listed for some rows: how often the clone was seen (once, few, many), or a class if it is expanded.

v_call: TRBV19; d_call: TRBD1; clone_size: -; j_call: TRBJ2-1; cdr3_nt: TGTGCCAGTCTGGAACTGGGGACAGGGGGGTCGGATGAGCAGTTCTTC; cdr3_aa: CASLELGTGGSDEQFF
v_call: TRBV3-1; d_call: -; clone_size: -; j_call: TRBJ2-7; cdr3_nt: TGTGCCAGCAGCCAAGATGGCGGAAGCTACGAGCAGTACTTC; cdr3_aa: CASSQDGGSYEQYF
v_call: TRBV28; d_call: -; clone_size: -; j_call: TRBJ2-7; cdr3_nt: TGTGCCAGCAGTTTATATCCCCAATCCTCCTACGAGCAGTACTTC; cdr3_aa: CASSLYPQSSYEQYF
v_call: TRBV20-1; d_call: -; clone_size: -; j_call: TRBJ2-1; cdr3_nt: TGCAGTGCTAGGACATTTAGACAGTCTGACAATGAGCAGTTCTTC; cdr3_aa: CSARTFRQSDNEQFF
v_call: TRBV30; d_call: TRBD2; clone_size: -; j_call: TRBJ2-1; cdr3_nt: TGTGCCTGGAGTGGCGGGACTAGTCGTTACAATGAGCAGTTCTTC; cdr3_aa: CAWSGGTSRYNEQFF
v_call: TRBV29-1; d_call: -; clone_size: -; j_call: TRBJ2-7; cdr3_nt: TGCAGCGTTGAGCTAGCGTGGACCTACGAGCAGTACTTC; cdr3_aa: CSVELAWTYEQYF
v_call: TRBV9; d_call: TRBD2; clone_size: -; j_call: TRBJ2-1; cdr3_nt: TGTGCCAGCAGCGTAGAGGGGACTAGGAAGTACAATGAGCAGTTCTTC; cdr3_aa: CASSVEGTRKYNEQFF
v_call: TRBV12-3/TRBV12-4; d_call: -; clone_size: -; j_call: TRBJ2-1; cdr3_nt: TGTGCCAGCAGTGTAGAGGATGAGCAGTTCTTC; cdr3_aa: CASSVEDEQFF
v_call: TRBV29-1; d_call: -; clone_size: -; j_call: TRBJ2-6; cdr3_nt: TGCAGCGTTGTCCCACGAGACTCTGGGGCCAACGTCCTGACTTTC; cdr3_aa: CSVVPRDSGANVLTF
v_call: TRBV4-1; d_call: TRBD2; clone_size: -; j_call: TRBJ2-1; cdr3_nt: TGCGCCAGCAGCCAACTCGGGACTAGCACATACAATGAGCAGTTCTTC; cdr3_aa: CASSQLGTSTYNEQFF
v_call: TRBV5-1; d_call: -; clone_size: once; j_call: TRBJ2-1; cdr3_nt: TGCGCCAGCAGCTTGGAGGGGGTTACCGCTTACAATGAGCAGTTCTTC; cdr3_aa: CASSLEGVTAYNEQFF
v_call: TRBV27; d_call: TRBD2; clone_size: few; j_call: TRBJ2-1; cdr3_nt: TGTGCCAGCAGTCCGGGAGGCCGTTACAATGAGCAGTTCTTC; cdr3_aa: CASSPGGRYNEQFF
v_call: TRBV7-9; d_call: -; clone_size: -; j_call: TRBJ1-1; cdr3_nt: TGTGCCAGCAGCTCCTTGTACGGGCGGAGTATGAACACTGAAGCTTTCTTT; cdr3_aa: CASSSLYGRSMNTEAFF
v_call: TRBV5-4; d_call: TRBD1; clone_size: -; j_call: TRBJ2-7; cdr3_nt: TGTGCCAGCAGCTTGTGGGGGTTTGGGACAGCCAACGAGCAGTACTTC; cdr3_aa: CASSLWGFGTANEQYF
v_call: TRBV11-2; d_call: -; clone_size: -; j_call: TRBJ2-5; cdr3_nt: TGTGCCAGCAGCTTGCCAGGGGACCTGGCCTACAAAGAGACCCAGTACTTC; cdr3_aa: CASSLPGDLAYKETQYF
v_call: TRBV15; d_call: TRBD1; clone_size: -; j_call: TRBJ2-2; cdr3_nt: TGTGCCACCAGCGCGGACAGGGCTGGCGGGGAGCTGTTTTTT; cdr3_aa: CATSADRAGGELFF
v_call: TRBV25-1; d_call: -; clone_size: -; j_call: TRBJ1-4; cdr3_nt: TGTGCCAGCAGCCTCGGGCATGAACTGTTTTTT; cdr3_aa: CASSLGHELFF
v_call: TRBV9; d_call: -; clone_size: -; j_call: TRBJ2-7; cdr3_nt: TGTGCCAGCAGCCCTAGGACAGCGGTCTACGAGCAGTACTTC; cdr3_aa: CASSPRTAVYEQYF
v_call: TRBV9; d_call: -; clone_size: -; j_call: TRBJ2-3; cdr3_nt: TGTGCCAGCAGCGACCGAGGTACGCAGTATTTT; cdr3_aa: CASSDRGTQYF
v_call: TRBV11-2; d_call: -; clone_size: -; j_call: TRBJ2-1; cdr3_nt: TGTGCCAGCAGCTTAGGGTGGGAGCAGTTCTTC; cdr3_aa: CASSLGWEQFF
v_call: TRBV20-1; d_call: -; clone_size: -; j_call: TRBJ2-1; cdr3_nt: TGCAGTGCGCGGGACTCCAGCTCCTACAATGAGCAGTTCTTC; cdr3_aa: CSARDSSSYNEQFF
v_call: TRBV12-3/TRBV12-4; d_call: TRBD1; clone_size: -; j_call: TRBJ2-1; cdr3_nt: TGTGCCAGCAGTCCAGCAGGGGGTAATGAGCAGTTCTTC; cdr3_aa: CASSPAGGNEQFF
v_call: TRBV27; d_call: TRBD2; clone_size: -; j_call: TRBJ2-5; cdr3_nt: TGTGCCAGCAGTTTCCGGGGGGTAGAGACCCAGTACTTC; cdr3_aa: CASSFRGVETQYF
v_call: TRBV5-1; d_call: -; clone_size: -; j_call: TRBJ2-5; cdr3_nt: TGCGCCAGCAGCTTCACCGACAGGCTCCAAGAGACCCAGTACTTC; cdr3_aa: CASSFTDRLQETQYF
v_call: TRBV15; d_call: TRBD2; clone_size: -; j_call: TRBJ2-3; cdr3_nt: TGTGCCACCGGGGGTCCGGGAGGGGATACGCAGTATTTT; cdr3_aa: CATGGPGGDTQYF
v_call: TRBV28; d_call: -; clone_size: -; j_call: TRBJ2-3; cdr3_nt: TGTGCCAGCAGTTTCCCGGAGATACAGGGCACAGATACGCAGTATTTT; cdr3_aa: CASSFPEIQGTDTQYF
v_call: TRBV6-5; d_call: -; clone_size: -; j_call: TRBJ2-6; cdr3_nt: TGTGCCAGCAGTTGGGGTATCACTGGGGCCAACGTCCTGACTTTC; cdr3_aa: CASSWGITGANVLTF
v_call: TRBV5-6; d_call: TRBD2; clone_size: -; j_call: TRBJ2-7; cdr3_nt: TGTGCCAGCAGCCCAGGGACTACCGGGGGACACTTC; cdr3_aa: CASSPGTTGGHF
v_call: TRBV7-9; d_call: -; clone_size: -; j_call: TRBJ2-1; cdr3_nt: TGTGCCAGCAGCCCAGCTGCGGGCCCTTCCTACAATGAGCAGTTCTTC; cdr3_aa: CASSPAAGPSYNEQFF
v_call: TRBV29-1; d_call: -; clone_size: -; j_call: TRBJ2-4; cdr3_nt: TGCAGCGTTGAAGTGGGAACCCCGGCCAAAAACATTCAGTACTTC; cdr3_aa: CSVEVGTPAKNIQYF
v_call: TRBV5-4; d_call: TRBD2; clone_size: once; j_call: TRBJ2-1; cdr3_nt: TGTGCCAGCAGCCCTGGGGCCGGGACTAGCGGGAATAACGAGCAGTTCTTC; cdr3_aa: CASSPGAGTSGNNEQFF
v_call: TRBV29-1; d_call: -; clone_size: few; j_call: TRBJ2-7; cdr3_nt: TGCAGCGTTGAAACCGGGACTCCAGCCTACGAGCAGTACTTC; cdr3_aa: CSVETGTPAYEQYF
v_call: TRBV3-1; d_call: TRBD2; clone_size: -; j_call: TRBJ2-1; cdr3_nt: TGTGCCAGCAGCCATCCAGGGGCGGCCTGGACTAGCGGCTACAATGAGCAGTTCTTC; cdr3_aa: CASSHPGAAWTSGYNEQFF
v_call: TRBV25-1; d_call: -; clone_size: -; j_call: TRBJ2-1; cdr3_nt: TGTGCCAGCAGTGGACGGGAGTATACGTTCAATGAGCAGTTCTTC; cdr3_aa: CASSGREYTFNEQFF
v_call: TRBV2; d_call: TRBD2; clone_size: -; j_call: TRBJ2-3; cdr3_nt: TGTGCCAGCAGAGGCAGCGGGACCCCCACAGATACGCAGTATTTT; cdr3_aa: CASRGSGTPTDTQYF
v_call: TRBV11-2; d_call: -; clone_size: -; j_call: TRBJ2-5; cdr3_nt: TGTGCCAGCAACCCCTCGGGAAACCGCTTGGAGACCCAGTACTTC; cdr3_aa: CASNPSGNRLETQYF
v_call: TRBV11-3; d_call: TRBD1; clone_size: -; j_call: TRBJ2-7; cdr3_nt: TGTGCCAGCAGGGGACAGGGGGCCCCCTACGAGCAGTACTTC; cdr3_aa: CASRGQGAPYEQYF
v_call: TRBV2; d_call: -; clone_size: -; j_call: TRBJ2-3; cdr3_nt: TGTGCCAGCAGTTTTCGAAAAAGGGGGGCGAGCACAGATACGCAGTATTTT; cdr3_aa: CASSFRKRGASTDTQYF
v_call: TRBV13; d_call: TRBD2; clone_size: -; j_call: TRBJ2-2; cdr3_nt: TGTGCCAGCAGCTCCACCGGACTAGCGGGGACCGGGGAGCTGTTTTTT; cdr3_aa: CASSSTGLAGTGELFF
v_call: TRBV28; d_call: TRBD1; clone_size: -; j_call: TRBJ2-7; cdr3_nt: TGTGCCAGCAGTCATACAGGGGAAATCAACGAGCAGTACTTC; cdr3_aa: CASSHTGEINEQYF
v_call: TRBV4-1; d_call: -; clone_size: -; j_call: TRBJ1-1; cdr3_nt: TGCGCCAGCAGCCACCGGGGGAACACTGAAGCTTTCTTT; cdr3_aa: CASSHRGNTEAFF
v_call: TRBV5-1; d_call: -; clone_size: once; j_call: TRBJ2-7; cdr3_nt: TGCGCCAGCAGCTTGGGACCCGGACAGAACTACGAGCAGTACTTC; cdr3_aa: CASSLGPGQNYEQYF
v_call: TRBV19; d_call: TRBD1; clone_size: -; j_call: TRBJ2-1; cdr3_nt: TGTGCCAGTAGTATGCGGCAGGGGGCGGATGAGCAGTTCTTC; cdr3_aa: CASSMRQGADEQFF
v_call: TRBV28; d_call: -; clone_size: -; j_call: TRBJ2-4; cdr3_nt: TGTGCCAGCAGGGCTCCGGGACGCGAGAACATTCAGTACTTC; cdr3_aa: CASRAPGRENIQYF
v_call: TRBV20-1; d_call: TRBD2; clone_size: once; j_call: TRBJ2-7; cdr3_nt: TGCAGTGCCACGACTAGCGGGAGGGCCTTATTCTCCTACGAGCAGTACTTC; cdr3_aa: CSATTSGRALFSYEQYF
v_call: TRBV2; d_call: -; clone_size: once; j_call: TRBJ2-5; cdr3_nt: TGTGCCAGTCTTGGACCGGGACCGGGGCAAGAGACCCAGTACTTC; cdr3_aa: CASLGPGPGQETQYF
v_call: TRBV20-1; d_call: -; clone_size: -; j_call: TRBJ2-2; cdr3_nt: TGCAGTGCGACTCGGGCCACCGGGGAGCTGTTTTTT; cdr3_aa: CSATRATGELFF
v_call: TRBV20-1; d_call: TRBD2; clone_size: -; j_call: TRBJ2-1; cdr3_nt: TGCAGTGCTAGCCGGTCGGGGGGGGAGCAGTTCTTC; cdr3_aa: CSASRSGGEQFF
v_call: TRBV30; d_call: TRBD1; clone_size: -; j_call: TRBJ2-7; cdr3_nt: TGTGCCTGGAGTCCCGAAGAAGGGGACAGGTACTACGAGCAGTACTTC; cdr3_aa: CAWSPEEGDRYYEQYF
v_call: TRBV5-6; d_call: TRBD2; clone_size: -; j_call: TRBJ2-4; cdr3_nt: TGTGCCAGCAGCTCCATGACTAGCGGGAGGGAAAACATTCAGTACTTC; cdr3_aa: CASSSMTSGRENIQYF
v_call: TRBV24-1; d_call: TRBD2; clone_size: -; j_call: TRBJ2-5; cdr3_nt: TGTGCCACCAGTGATCCCGGGACTAGCGGAGAGACCCAGTACTTC; cdr3_aa: CATSDPGTSGETQYF
v_call: TRBV15; d_call: -; clone_size: once; j_call: TRBJ2-7; cdr3_nt: TGTGCCACCAGCAGAGGGGCGGAGCAGTACTTC; cdr3_aa: CATSRGAEQYF
v_call: TRBV27; d_call: TRBD2; clone_size: once; j_call: TRBJ2-2; cdr3_nt: TGTGCCAGCAGTTTAGCGACTAGCGGGGCGGACGGGGAGCTGTTTTTT; cdr3_aa: CASSLATSGADGELFF
v_call: TRBV4-1; d_call: -; clone_size: -; j_call: TRBJ1-4; cdr3_nt: TGCGCCAGCAGCCACCTGGAGGTCAGAGTAAATGAAAAACTGTTTTTT; cdr3_aa: CASSHLEVRVNEKLFF